A few counts support the clone carrying this T cell receptor beta chain. This specimen belongs to a study of T-cell memory formation after mild COVID-19. Germline CDR1 reads SQVTM; CDR2 reads ANQGSEA. The junction had 7 bases not matched to a gene; V was cut back by 4 bases and J by 4 bases. The CDR3 is 14 amino acids. MiXCR, applied by TCRdb to the 5' RACE reads, yields one record per CDR3 protein. The sample contains roughly 250,000 distinct CDR3 sequences, around 15% of which appear only once. The genes are TRBV29-1 and TRBJ2-1, with TRBD1 matching over 7 bases. The TCR was taken from a man aged 18 to 35 who had mild COVID-19 (a few samples of this study predate the infection). Cell type and time point are not known. Sequenced input: PBMCs or a T cell subset sorted from them (not recorded which). Written as DNA, the CDR3 is TGCAGCGTTGCGGAAGGGACAGTGTACAATGAGCAGTTCTTC. Translated, it gives CSVAEGTVYNEQFF.